This T cell receptor (beta chain) is drawn from a study of cytomegalovirus exposure and HLA in healthy donors. Regarding the study as a whole: Reports showed the classifier diagnosing cytomegalovirus status with high specificity and sensitivity.

TCRdb keeps only in-frame clones here, not all; method: immunoSEQ multiplex PCR. The data show 190,000 or so clones, with 84% seen just once and 2.5% to 3.5% held by the top ten. A note on this clone: Its antigen is not identified. Germline is not matched at one junction end, which may reflect a read error.

Sequenced sample: PBMCs. The sequence derives from a young woman in good health and CMV-seropositive.

The CDR3 is CASSDEFGTGENF. The DNA for the CDR3 is TGTGCCAGCAGCGACGAGTTCGGGACAGGTGAAAACTTC. V gene TRBV9 combines with J gene TRBJ1-2; 8 bases are a match to TRBD1. Per the germline V gene, CDR1 is SGDLS and CDR2 is YYNGEE. The CDR3 loop spans 13 amino acids.